Detailed here is one T cell receptor beta chain. The antigen is not known. In germline, CDR1 is MNHEY, CDR2 SMNVEV (reference sequence). The CDR3 spans 14 residues. Between the trimmed V and J ends, which lost 5 bases and 8 bases, there was a span of 16 bases. These data are taken from a study of early T cells in non-severe SARS-CoV-2 infection. About the research overall: From unsorted whole blood, bulk RNA was sequenced, and the chains remained unpaired.

Study-level points and caveats: A preference for anti-spike CD8 responses marked VDJdb matching, which missed private and CD4 specificities.

Individual cDNA molecules were tagged with unique molecular identifiers. TCRdb re-derived calls from the 5' RACE reads in MiXCR, one entry per CDR3 protein. The sample lists some 80,000 distinct CDR3 sequences, about 10% occurring once. This clonotype originated in an adult who was a healthcare worker with PCR-confirmed SARS-CoV-2 infection or an uninfected control (not recorded which). The chain recombines TRBV27 with TRBJ2-1, with D perhaps matching TRBD1 (5 bases). The sequencing here drew on whole blood, taken at baseline. The CDR3 here is CASSPLPQGHEQFF. The CDR3 nucleotides read TGTGCCAGCAGTCCATTGCCTCAGGGTCATGAGCAGTTCTTC.